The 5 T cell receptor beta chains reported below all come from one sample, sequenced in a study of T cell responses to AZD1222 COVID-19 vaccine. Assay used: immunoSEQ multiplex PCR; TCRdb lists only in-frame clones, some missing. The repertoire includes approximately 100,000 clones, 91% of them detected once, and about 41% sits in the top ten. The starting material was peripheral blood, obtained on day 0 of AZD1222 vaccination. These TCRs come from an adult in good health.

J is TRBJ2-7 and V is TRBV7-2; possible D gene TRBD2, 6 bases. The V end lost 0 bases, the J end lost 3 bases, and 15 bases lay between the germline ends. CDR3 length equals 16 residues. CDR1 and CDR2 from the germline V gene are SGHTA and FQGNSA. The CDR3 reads CASSLAPLPGVYEQYF. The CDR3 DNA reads TGTGCCAGCAGCTTAGCACCGCTGCCGGGAGTCTACGAGCAGTACTTC.

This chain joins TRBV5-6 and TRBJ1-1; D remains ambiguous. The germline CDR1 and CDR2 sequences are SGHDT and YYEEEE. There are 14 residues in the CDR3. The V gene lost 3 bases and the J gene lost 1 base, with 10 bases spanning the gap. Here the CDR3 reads CASSSPPENTEAFF. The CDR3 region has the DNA TGTGCCAGCAGCTCCCCCCCCGAGAACACTGAAGCTTTCTTT.

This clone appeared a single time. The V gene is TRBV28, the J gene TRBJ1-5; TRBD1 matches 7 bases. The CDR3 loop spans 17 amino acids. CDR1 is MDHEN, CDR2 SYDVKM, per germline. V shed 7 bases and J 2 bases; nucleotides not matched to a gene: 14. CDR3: CASTDQDRVSGNQPQHF. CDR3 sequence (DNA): TGTGCCAGCACTGATCAAGACAGGGTATCCGGCAATCAGCCCCAGCATTTT.

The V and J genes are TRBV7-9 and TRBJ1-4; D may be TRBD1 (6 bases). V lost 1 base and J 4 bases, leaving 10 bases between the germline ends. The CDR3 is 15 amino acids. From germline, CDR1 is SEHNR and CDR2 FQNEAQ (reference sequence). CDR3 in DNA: TGTGCCAGCAGCTTAGGGACAGCTTTTAATGAAAAACTGTTTTTT. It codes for CASSLGTAFNEKLFF.

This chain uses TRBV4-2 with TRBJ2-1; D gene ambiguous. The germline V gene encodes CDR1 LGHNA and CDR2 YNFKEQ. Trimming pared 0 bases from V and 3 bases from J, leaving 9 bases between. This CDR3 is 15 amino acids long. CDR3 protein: CASSQDETGYNEQFF. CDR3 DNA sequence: TGTGCCAGCAGCCAAGATGAAACGGGCTACAATGAGCAGTTCTTC.